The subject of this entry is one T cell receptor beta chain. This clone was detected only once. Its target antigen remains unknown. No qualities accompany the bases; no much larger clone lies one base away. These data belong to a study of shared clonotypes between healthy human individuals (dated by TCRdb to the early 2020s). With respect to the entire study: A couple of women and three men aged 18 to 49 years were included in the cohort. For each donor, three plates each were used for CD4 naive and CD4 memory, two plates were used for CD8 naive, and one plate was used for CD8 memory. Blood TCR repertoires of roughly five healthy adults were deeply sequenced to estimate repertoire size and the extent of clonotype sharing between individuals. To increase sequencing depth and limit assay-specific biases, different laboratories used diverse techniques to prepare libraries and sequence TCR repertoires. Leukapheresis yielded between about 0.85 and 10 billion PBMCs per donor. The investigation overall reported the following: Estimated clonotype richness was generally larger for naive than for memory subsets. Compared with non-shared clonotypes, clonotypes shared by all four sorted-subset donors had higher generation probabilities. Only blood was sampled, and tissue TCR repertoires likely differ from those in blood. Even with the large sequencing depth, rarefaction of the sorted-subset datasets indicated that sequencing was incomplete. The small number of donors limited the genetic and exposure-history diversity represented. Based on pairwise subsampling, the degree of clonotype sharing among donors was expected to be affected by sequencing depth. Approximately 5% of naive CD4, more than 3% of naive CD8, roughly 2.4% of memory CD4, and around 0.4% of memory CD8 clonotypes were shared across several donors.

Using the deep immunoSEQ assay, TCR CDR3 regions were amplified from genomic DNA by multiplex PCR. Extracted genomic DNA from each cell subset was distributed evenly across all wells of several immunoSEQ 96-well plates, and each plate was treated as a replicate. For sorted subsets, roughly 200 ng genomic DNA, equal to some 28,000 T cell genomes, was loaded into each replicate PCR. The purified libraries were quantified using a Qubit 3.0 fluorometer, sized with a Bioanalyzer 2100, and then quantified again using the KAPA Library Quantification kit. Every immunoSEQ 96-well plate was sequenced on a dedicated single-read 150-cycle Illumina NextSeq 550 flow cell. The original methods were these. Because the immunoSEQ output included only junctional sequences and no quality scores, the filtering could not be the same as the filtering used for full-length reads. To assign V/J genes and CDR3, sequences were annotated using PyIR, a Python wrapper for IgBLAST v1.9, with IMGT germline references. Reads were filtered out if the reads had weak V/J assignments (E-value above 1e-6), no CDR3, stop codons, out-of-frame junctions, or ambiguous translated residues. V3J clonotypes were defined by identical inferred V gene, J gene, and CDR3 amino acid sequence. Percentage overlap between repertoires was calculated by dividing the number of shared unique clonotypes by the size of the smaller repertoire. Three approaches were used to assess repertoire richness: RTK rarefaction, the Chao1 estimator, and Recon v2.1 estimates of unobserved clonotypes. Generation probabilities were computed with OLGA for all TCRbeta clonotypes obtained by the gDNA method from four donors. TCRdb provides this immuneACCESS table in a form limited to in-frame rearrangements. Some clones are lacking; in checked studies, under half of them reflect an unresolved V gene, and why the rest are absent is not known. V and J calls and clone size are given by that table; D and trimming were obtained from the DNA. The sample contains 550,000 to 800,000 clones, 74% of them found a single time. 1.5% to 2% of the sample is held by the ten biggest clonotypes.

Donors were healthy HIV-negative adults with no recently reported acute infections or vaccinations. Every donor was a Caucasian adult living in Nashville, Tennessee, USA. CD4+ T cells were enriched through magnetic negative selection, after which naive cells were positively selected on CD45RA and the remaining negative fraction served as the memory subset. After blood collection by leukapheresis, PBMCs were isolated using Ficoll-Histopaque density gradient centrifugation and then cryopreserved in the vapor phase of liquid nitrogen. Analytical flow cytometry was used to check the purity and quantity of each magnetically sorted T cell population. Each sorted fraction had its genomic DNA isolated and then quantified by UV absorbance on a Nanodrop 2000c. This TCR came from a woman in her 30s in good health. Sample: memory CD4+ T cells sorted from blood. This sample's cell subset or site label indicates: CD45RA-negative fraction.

In nucleotides, the sequence is TGTGCCAGCAGCTTAGTAGGGGTGAACACTGAAGCTTTCTTT. It specifies CASSLVGVNTEAFF. The chain uses TRBV11-2 and TRBJ1-1; the D segment could be TRBD1, given 5 matching bases. The germline V gene supplies CDR1 SGHAT and CDR2 FQNNGV. The junction shows trimming of 1 base on V and 0 bases on J, plus 6 bases between the germline ends. The CDR3 contains 14 residues, cysteine and phenylalanine counted. The CDR3 DNA has 42 bases and is translated from base 1.